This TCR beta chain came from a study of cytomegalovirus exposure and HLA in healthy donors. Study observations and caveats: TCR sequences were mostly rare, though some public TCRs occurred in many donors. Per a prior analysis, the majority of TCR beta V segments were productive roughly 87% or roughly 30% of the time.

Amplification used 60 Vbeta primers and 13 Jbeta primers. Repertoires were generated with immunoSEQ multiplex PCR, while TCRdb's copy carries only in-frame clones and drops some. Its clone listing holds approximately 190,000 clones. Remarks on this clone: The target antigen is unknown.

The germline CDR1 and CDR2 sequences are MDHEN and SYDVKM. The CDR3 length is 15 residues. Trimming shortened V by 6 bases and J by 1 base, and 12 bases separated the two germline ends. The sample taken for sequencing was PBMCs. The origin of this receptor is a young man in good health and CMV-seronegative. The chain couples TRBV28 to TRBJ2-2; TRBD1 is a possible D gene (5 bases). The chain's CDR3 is CASSLNQGNTGELFF. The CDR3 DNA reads TGTGCCAGCAGCCTCAACCAGGGGAACACCGGGGAGCTGTTTTTT.